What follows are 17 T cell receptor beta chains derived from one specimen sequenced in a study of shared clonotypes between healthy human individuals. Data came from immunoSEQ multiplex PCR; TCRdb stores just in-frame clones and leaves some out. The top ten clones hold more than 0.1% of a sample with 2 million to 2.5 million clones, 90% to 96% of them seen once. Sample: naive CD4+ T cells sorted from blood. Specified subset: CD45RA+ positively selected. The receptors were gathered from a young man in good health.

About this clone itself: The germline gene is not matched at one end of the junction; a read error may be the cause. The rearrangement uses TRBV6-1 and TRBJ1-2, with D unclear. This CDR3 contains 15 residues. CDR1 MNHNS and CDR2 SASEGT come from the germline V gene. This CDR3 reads CASSEEPHTAYGYTF. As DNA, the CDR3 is TGTGCCAGCAGCGAAGAACCCCATACGGCCTATGGCTACACCTTC.

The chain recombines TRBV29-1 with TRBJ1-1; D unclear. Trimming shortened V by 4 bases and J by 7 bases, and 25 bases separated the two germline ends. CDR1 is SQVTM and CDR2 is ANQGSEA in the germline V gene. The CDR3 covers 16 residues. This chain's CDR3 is CSVVGRVYLECYEAFF. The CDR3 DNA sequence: TGCAGCGTTGTTGGTCGGGTCTACCTCGAATGTTATGAAGCTTTCTTT.

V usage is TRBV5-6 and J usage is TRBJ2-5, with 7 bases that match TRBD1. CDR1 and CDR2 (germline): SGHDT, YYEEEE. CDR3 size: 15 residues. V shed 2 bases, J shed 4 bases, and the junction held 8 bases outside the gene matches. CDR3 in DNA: TGTGCCAGCAGCTTATGGGGACAGTTAGGAGAGACCCAGTACTTC. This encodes CASSLWGQLGETQYF.

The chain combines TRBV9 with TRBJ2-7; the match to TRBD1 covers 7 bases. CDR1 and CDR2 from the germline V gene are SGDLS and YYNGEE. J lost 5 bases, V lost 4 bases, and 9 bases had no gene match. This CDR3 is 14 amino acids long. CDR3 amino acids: CASSIRDRLDEQYF. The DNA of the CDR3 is TGTGCCAGCAGCATCCGGGACAGACTCGACGAGCAGTACTTC.

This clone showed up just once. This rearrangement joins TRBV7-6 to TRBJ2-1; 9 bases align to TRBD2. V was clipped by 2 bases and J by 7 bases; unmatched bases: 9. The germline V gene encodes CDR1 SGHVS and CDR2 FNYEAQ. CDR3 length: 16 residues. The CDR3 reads CASSLRLSGSRNEQFF. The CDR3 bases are TGTGCCAGCAGCTTAAGGCTTAGCGGGAGTCGGAATGAGCAGTTCTTC.

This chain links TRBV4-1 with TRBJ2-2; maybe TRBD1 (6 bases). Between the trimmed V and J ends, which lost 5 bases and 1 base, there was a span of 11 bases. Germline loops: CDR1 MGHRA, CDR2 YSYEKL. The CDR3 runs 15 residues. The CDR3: CASSLTGRNTGELFF. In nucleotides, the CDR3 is TGCGCCAGCAGCTTAACAGGGCGGAACACCGGGGAGCTGTTTTTT.

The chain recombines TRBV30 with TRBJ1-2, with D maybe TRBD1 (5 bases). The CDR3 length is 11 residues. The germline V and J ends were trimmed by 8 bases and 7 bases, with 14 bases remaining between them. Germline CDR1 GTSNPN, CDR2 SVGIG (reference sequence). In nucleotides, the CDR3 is TGTGCCCGGACTTCCGGGGGTGGCTACACCTTC. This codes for CARTSGGGYTF.

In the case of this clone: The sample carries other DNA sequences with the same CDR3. CDR3 amino acids: CASSLTETQYF. In DNA, the CDR3 is TGTGCCAGCAGCCTCACTGAGACCCAGTACTTC. The rearrangement joins TRBV7-9 to TRBJ2-5; D not certain. This CDR3 has 11 residues. V was shortened by 5 bases and J by 5 bases, with 6 bases between the two germline ends. The germline gives CDR1 SEHNR, CDR2 FQNEAQ (reference sequence).

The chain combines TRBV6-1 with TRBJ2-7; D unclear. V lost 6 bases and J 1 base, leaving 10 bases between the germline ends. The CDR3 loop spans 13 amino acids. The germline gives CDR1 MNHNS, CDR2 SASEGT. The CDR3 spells CASSKGRSYEQYF. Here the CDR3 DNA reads TGTGCCAGCAGCAAGGGAAGGTCCTACGAGCAGTACTTC.

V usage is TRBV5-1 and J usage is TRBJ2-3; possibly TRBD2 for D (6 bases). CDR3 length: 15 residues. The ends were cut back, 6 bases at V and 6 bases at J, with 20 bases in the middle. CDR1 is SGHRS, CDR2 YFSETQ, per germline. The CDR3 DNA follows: TGCGCCAGCACCGGGAGTGGGGGTCAATGGGATACGCAGTATTTT. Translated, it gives CASTGSGGQWDTQYF.

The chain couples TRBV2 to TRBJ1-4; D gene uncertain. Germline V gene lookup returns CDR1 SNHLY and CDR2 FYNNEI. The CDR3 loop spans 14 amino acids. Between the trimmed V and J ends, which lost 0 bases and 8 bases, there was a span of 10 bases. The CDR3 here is CASSEAGIQEKLFF. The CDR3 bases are TGTGCCAGCAGTGAAGCGGGGATTCAAGAAAAACTGTTTTTT.

DNA for the CDR3: TGCAGCGTGGGAATGGTGGCAGCCTACAATGAGCAGTTCTTC. This encodes CSVGMVAAYNEQFF. This sequence joins TRBV29-1 and TRBJ2-1; D remains unclear. Germline V lookup: CDR1 SQVTM, CDR2 ANQGSEA. The V end was cut by 6 bases, the J end by 2 bases, with 14 bases between. There are 14 residues in the CDR3.

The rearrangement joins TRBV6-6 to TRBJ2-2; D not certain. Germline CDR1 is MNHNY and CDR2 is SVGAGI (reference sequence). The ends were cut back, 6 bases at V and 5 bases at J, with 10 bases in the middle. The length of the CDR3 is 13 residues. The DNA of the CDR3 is TGTGCCAGCAGCCCAACGCAGACCGGGGAGCTGTTTTTT. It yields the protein CASSPTQTGELFF.

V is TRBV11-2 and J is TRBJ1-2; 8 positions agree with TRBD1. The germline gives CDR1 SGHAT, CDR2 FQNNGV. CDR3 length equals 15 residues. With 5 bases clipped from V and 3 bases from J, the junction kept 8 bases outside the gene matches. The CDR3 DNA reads TGTGCCAGCAGCCCAGGACAGGGACCAGACTATGGCTACACCTTC. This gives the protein CASSPGQGPDYGYTF.

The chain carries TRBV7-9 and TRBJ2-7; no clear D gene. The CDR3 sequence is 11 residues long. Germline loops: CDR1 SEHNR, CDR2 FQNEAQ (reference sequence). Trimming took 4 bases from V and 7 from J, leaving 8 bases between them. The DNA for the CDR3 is TGTGCCAGCAGCTCCGCCGGGGAGCAGTACTTC. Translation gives CASSSAGEQYF.

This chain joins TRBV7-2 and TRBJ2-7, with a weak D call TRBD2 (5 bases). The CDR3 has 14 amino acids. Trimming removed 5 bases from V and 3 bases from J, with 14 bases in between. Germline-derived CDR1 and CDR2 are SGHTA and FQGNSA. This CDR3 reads CASSPPGVLYEQYF. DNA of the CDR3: TGTGCCAGCAGCCCCCCCGGGGTACTCTACGAGCAGTACTTC.

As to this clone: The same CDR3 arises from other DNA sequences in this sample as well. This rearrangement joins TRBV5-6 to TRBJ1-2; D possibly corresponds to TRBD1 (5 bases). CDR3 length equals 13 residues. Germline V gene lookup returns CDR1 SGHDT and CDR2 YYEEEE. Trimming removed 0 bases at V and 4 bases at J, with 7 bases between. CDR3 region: CASSLGGSYGYTF. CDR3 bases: TGTGCCAGCAGCTTGGGGGGGTCCTATGGCTACACCTTC.